The 6 T cell receptor beta chains listed next were all sequenced from one sample in a study of Graves' ophthalmopathy and Graves' hyperthyroidism. Using RNA transcripts, the TCR beta CDR3 regions were amplified. The authors performed first-round RT-PCR with HTBI primers and then a second-round multiplex PCR. Via MiXCR, TCRdb re-called the multiplex PCR reads, giving one row per CDR3 protein. The sample includes nearly 400,000 distinct CDR3 sequences, around 16% seen only once; the top ten take around 1.4%. Sequencing was carried out using peripheral blood. Every receptor here comes from a woman under 30 with Graves' ophthalmopathy.

J is TRBJ2-7 and V is TRBV5-6; 7 positions agree with TRBD2. The length of the CDR3 is 13 residues. Germline V lookup: CDR1 SGHDT, CDR2 YYEEEE. Losses at the gene ends were 2 bases for V and 3 bases for J; bases not matched to a gene: 2. This CDR3 is CASSFGLDYEQYF. The DNA of the CDR3 is TGTGCCAGCAGCTTCGGACTAGACTACGAGCAGTACTTC.

In this sample, this clonotype turned up a few times. V and J are TRBV6-1 and TRBJ2-7; TRBD2 is a possible D gene (6 bases). The ends were cut back, 5 bases at V and 1 base at J, with 18 bases in the middle. CDR3 length: 16 amino acids. Germline V gives CDR1 MNHNS, CDR2 SASEGT. The CDR3 sequence is CASSPRGGTDSYEQYF. The CDR3 DNA sequence: TGTGCCAGCAGTCCTAGGGGCGGGACCGATTCCTACGAGCAGTACTTC.

In its sample, this clonotype was seen many times. The gene calls are TRBV28 and TRBJ1-5, with 7 bases aligning to TRBD1. This CDR3 is built from 14 residues. Trimming took 5 bases from V and 5 from J; bases not matched to a gene: 6. The germline gives CDR1 MDHEN, CDR2 SYDVKM. The CDR3: CASSPSGGDQPQHF. As DNA, the CDR3 is TGTGCCAGCAGTCCCTCAGGGGGGGATCAGCCCCAGCATTTT.

Many counts were recorded for this clonotype. V and J are TRBV7-2 and TRBJ1-1; D might be TRBD1 (6 bases). CDR1 is SGHTA and CDR2 is FQGNSA in the germline V gene. CDR3 size: 13 residues. Between the trimmed V and J ends, which lost 7 bases and 4 bases, there was a span of 13 bases. CDR3 coding DNA: TGTGCCAGCACCCCCCGGGGGGCCACTGAAGCTTTCTTT. It translates to CASTPRGATEAFF.

This clonotype was found many times. The chain joins TRBV6-5 to TRBJ1-6, with a weak D call TRBD1 (6 bases). This CDR3 spans 15 amino acids. The V end lost 2 bases, the J end lost 9 bases, and 14 bases lay between the germline ends. The germline CDR1 and CDR2 sequences are MNHEY and SVGAGI. In DNA form, the CDR3 reads TGTGCCAGCAGTTACGCCGGGACACTCATTTCACCCCTCCACTTT. This gives the protein CASSYAGTLISPLHF.

This clonotype was seen many times. DNA for the CDR3: TGTGCCAGCAGCTTAGAGAGTAGCGGGATCGGGGAGCTGTTTTTT. It codes for CASSLESSGIGELFF. The gene calls are TRBV11-2 and TRBJ2-2; 8 nucleotides line up with TRBD2. Germline CDR1 and CDR2: SGHAT and FQNNGV. V shed 0 bases and J 7 bases; nucleotides not matched to a gene: 4. The CDR3 covers 15 residues.